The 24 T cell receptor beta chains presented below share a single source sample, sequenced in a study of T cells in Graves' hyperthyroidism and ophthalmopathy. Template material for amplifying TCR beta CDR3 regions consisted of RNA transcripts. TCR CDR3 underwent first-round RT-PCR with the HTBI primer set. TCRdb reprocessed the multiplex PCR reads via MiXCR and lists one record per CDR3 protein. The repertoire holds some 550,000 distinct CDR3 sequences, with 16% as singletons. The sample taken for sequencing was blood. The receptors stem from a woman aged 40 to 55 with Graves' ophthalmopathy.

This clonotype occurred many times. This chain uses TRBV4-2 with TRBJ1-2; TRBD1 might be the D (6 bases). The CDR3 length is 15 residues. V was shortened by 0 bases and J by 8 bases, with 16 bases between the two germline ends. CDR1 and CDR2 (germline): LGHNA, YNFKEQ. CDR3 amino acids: CASSQDLGGAEGYTF. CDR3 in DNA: TGTGCCAGCAGCCAAGATCTTGGGGGGGCAGAAGGCTACACCTTC.

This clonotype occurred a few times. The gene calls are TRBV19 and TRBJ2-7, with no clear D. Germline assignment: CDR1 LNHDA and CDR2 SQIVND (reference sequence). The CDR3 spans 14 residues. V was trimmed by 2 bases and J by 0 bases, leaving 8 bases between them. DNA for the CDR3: TGTGCCAGTAGTATACAAGGGAACTCCTACGAGCAGTACTTC. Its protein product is CASSIQGNSYEQYF.

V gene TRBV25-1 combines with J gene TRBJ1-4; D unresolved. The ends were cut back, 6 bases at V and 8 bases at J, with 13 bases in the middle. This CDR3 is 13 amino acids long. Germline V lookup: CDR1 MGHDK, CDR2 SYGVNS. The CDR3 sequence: CASRTETGEKLFF. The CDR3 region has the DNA TGTGCCAGCAGGACCGAAACTGGGGAAAAACTGTTTTTT.

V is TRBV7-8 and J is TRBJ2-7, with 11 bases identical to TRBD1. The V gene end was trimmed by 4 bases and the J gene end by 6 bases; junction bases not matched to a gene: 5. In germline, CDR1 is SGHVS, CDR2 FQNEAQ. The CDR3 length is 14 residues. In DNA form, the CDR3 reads TGTGCCAGCAGCTCCGGGACAGGGGGAAGCGAGCAGTACTTC. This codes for CASSSGTGGSEQYF.

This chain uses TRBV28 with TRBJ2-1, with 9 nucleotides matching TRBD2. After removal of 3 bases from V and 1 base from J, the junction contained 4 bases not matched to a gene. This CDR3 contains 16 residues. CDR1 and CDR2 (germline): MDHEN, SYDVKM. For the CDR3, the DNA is TGTGCCAGCAGTTTCTGGCTAGCGGGATCCTACAATGAGCAGTTCTTC. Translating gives CASSFWLAGSYNEQFF.

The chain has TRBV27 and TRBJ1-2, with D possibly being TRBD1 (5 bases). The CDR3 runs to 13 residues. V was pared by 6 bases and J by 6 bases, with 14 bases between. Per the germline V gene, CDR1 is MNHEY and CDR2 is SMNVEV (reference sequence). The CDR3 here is CASRPGEVHGYTF. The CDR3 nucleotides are TGTGCCAGCAGACCGGGGGAGGTGCATGGCTACACCTTC.

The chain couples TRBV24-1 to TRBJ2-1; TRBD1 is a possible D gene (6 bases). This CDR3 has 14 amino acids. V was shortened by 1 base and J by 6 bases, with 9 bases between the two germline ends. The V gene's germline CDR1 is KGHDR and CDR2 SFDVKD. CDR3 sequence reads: CATSDFGQPNEQFF. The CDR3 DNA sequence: TGTGCCACCAGTGATTTTGGACAGCCCAATGAGCAGTTCTTC.

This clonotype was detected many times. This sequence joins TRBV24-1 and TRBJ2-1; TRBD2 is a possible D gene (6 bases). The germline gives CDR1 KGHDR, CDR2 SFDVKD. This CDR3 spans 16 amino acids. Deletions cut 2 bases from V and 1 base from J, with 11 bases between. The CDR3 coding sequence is TGTGCCACCAGTGATTCCAGCGGAGGGTCCTACAATGAGCAGTTCTTC. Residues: CATSDSSGGSYNEQFF.

CDR3 protein: CASRGPGSHEQYF. The DNA for the CDR3 is TGTGCCAGCCGGGGTCCGGGTAGCCACGAGCAGTACTTC. The gene calls are TRBV6-1 and TRBJ2-7; perhaps TRBD2 as D (5 bases). CDR1 is MNHNS, CDR2 SASEGT, per germline. Trimming removed 8 bases from V and 5 bases from J, with 16 bases in between. The CDR3 runs 13 residues.

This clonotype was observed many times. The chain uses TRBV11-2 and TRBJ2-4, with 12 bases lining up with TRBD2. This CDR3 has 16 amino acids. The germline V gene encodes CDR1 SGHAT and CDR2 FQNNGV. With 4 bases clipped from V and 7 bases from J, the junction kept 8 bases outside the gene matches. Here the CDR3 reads CASSSLAGGTRNIQYF. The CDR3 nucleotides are TGTGCCAGCAGCTCCCTAGCGGGGGGGACCAGGAACATTCAGTACTTC. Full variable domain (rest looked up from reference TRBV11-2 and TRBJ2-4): EAGVAQSPRYKIIEKRQSVAFWCNPISGHATLYWYQQILGQGPKLLIQFQNNGVVDDSQLPKDRFSAERLKGVDSTLKIQPAKLEDSAVYLCASSSLAGGTRNIQYFGAGTRLSVL.

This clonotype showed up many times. The CDR3 reads CASSPSSGTRGNNEQFF. The CDR3 DNA is TGTGCCAGCAGTCCATCCTCCGGGACTAGGGGAAACAATGAGCAGTTCTTC. This chain joins TRBV28 and TRBJ2-1; 8 positions match TRBD2. Trimming took 5 bases from V and 5 from J; bases not matched to a gene: 14. Germline-derived CDR1 and CDR2 are MDHEN and SYDVKM. CDR3 size: 17 residues.

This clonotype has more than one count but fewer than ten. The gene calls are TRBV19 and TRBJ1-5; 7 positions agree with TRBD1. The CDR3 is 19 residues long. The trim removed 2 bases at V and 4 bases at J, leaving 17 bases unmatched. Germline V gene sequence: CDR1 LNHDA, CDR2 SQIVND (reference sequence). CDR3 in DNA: TGTGCCAGTAGTATAATTTTCCCCCGAGGGGGCGGCGGGAATCAGCCCCAGCATTTT. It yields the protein CASSIIFPRGGGGNQPQHF.

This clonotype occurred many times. CDR3: CASSLGKNTEAFF. The CDR3 DNA reads TGTGCCAGCAGCCTGGGGAAGAACACTGAAGCTTTCTTT. The chain employs TRBV11-3 and TRBJ1-1; D gene ambiguous. In germline, CDR1 is SGHNT, CDR2 YENEEA. Trimming removed 5 bases from V and 1 base from J, with 8 bases in between. There are 13 residues in the CDR3.

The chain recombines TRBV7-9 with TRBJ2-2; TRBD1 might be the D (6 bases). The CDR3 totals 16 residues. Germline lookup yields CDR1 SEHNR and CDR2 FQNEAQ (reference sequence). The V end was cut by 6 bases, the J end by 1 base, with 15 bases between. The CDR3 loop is CASRYTGTRNTGELFF. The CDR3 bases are TGTGCCAGCAGATATACCGGGACACGGAACACCGGGGAGCTGTTTTTT.

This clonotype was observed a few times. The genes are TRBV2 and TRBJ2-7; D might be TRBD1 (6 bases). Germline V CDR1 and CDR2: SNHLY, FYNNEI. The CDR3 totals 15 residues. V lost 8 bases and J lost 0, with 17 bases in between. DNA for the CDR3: TGTGCCAGCTCCGCAGGGACACCGAGCTCCTACGAGCAGTACTTC. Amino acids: CASSAGTPSSYEQYF. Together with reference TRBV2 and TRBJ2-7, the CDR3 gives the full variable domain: EPEVTQTPSHQVTQMGQEVILRCVPISNHLYFYWYRQILGQKVEFLVSFYNNEISEKSEIFDDQFSVERPDGSNFTLKIRSTKLEDSAMYFCASSAGTPSSYEQYFGPGTRLTVT.

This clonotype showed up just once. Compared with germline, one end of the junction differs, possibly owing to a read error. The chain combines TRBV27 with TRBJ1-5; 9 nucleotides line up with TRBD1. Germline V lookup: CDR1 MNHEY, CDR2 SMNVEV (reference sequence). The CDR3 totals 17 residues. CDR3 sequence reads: CASSLLGQGDSNQLQHF. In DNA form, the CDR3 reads TGTGCCAGCAGTTTATTGGGACAGGGTGACAGCAATCAGCTCCAGCATTTT.

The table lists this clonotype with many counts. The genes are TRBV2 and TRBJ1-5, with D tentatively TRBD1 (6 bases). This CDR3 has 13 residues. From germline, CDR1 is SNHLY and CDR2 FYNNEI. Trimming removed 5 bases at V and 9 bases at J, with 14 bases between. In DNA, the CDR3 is TGTGCCAGCAGTCAACAGGGTGCTCGGCCCCAGCATTTT. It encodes CASSQQGARPQHF.

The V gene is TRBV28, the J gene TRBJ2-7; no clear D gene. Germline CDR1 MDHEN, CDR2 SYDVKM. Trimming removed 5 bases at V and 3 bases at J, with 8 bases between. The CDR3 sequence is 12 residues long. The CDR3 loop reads CASSRLFYEQYF. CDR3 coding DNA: TGTGCCAGCAGTCGCCTTTTCTACGAGCAGTACTTC.

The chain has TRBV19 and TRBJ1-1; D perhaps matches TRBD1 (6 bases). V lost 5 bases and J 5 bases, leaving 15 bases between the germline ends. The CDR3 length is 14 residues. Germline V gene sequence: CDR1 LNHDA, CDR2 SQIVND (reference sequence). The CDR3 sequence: CASSGRGGGTEAFF. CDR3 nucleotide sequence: TGTGCCAGTAGTGGCAGGGGTGGGGGGACTGAAGCTTTCTTT.

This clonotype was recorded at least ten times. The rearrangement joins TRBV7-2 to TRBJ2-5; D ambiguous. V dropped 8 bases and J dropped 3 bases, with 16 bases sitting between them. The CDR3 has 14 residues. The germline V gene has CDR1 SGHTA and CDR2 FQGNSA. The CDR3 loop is CASSFGAVKETQYF. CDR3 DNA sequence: TGTGCCAGCTCTTTTGGCGCGGTAAAAGAGACCCAGTACTTC.

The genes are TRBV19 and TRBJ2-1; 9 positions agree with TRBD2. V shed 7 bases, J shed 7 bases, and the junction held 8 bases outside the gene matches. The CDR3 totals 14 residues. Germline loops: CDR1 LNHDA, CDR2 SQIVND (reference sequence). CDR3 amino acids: CASKISGSLNEQFF. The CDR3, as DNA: TGTGCCAGTAAGATTAGCGGGAGTCTAAATGAGCAGTTCTTC.

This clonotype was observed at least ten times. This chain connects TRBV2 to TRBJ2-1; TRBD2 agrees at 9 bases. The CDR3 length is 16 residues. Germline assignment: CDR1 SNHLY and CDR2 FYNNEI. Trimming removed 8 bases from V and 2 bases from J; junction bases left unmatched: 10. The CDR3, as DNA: TGTGCCAGCGGGGTATGGGCTAGCGGGGCCTACAATGAGCAGTTCTTC. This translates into CASGVWASGAYNEQFF.

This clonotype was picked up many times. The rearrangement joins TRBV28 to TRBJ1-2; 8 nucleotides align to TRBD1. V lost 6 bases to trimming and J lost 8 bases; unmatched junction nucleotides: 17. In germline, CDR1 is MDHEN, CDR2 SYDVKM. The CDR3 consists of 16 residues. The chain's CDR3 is CASSQGQGTFLGGYTF. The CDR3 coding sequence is TGTGCCAGCAGCCAAGGACAGGGAACTTTTTTGGGAGGCTACACCTTC.

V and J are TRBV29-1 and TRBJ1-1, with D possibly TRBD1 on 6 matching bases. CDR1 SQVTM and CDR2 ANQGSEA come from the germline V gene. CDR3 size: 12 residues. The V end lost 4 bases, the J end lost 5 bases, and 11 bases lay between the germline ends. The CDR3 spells CSVATGGTEAFF. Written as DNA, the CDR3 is TGCAGCGTTGCGACAGGAGGGACTGAAGCTTTCTTT.